This T cell receptor (beta chain) came from a study of CD8 T cells in Susac syndrome. Reverse transcription used about 0.45 to 1 ug RNA and random hexamers. Amplification of TCR beta CDR3 used immunoSEQ multiplex PCR across 54 Vbeta and 13 Jbeta. TCRdb itself ran the immunoSEQ multiplex PCR reads through MiXCR, one entry per CDR3 protein. The table records some 150,000 distinct CDR3 sequences, 95% of them present only once. This CDR3 has 13 amino acids. The V gene lost 6 bases and the J gene lost 5 bases, with 12 bases spanning the gap. Germline assignment: CDR1 LNHDA and CDR2 SQIVND (reference sequence).

This rearrangement joins TRBV19 to TRBJ2-3, with D hard to call. Sequenced input: CD8+ T cells from PBMCs. This TCR was recovered from a human donor with multiple sclerosis. The CDR3 DNA reads TGTGCCAGTAGCACCGGGCTTGGAGATACGCAGTATTTT. Protein sequence: CASSTGLGDTQYF.